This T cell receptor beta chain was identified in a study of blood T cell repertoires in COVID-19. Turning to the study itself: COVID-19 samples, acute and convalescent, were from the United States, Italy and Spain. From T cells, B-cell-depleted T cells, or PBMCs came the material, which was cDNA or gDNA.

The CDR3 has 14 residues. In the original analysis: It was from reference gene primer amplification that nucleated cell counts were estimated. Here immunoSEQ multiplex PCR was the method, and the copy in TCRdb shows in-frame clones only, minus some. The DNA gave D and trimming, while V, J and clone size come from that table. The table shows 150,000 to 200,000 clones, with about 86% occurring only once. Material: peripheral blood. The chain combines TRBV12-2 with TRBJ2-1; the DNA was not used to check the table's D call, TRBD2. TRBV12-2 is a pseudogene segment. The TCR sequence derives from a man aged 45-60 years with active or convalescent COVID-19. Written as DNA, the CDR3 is TGTGCAAGCCGGGACGGACAAGGAGGGAATGAGCAGTTCTTC. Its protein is CASRDGQGGNEQFF.